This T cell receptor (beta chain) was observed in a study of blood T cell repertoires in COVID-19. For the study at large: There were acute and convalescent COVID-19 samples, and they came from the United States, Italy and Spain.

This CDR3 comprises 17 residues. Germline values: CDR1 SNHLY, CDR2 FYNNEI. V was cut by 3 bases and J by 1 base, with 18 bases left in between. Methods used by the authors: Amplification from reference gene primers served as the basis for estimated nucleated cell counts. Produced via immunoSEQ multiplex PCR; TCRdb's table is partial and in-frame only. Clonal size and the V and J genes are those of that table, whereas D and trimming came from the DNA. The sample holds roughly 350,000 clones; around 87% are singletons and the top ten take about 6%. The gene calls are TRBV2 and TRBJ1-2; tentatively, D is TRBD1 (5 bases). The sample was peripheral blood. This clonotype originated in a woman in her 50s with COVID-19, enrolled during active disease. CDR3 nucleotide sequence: TGTGCCAGCAGTGAGGGGGAGGGGCGAAGTGTTAACTATGGCTACACCTTC. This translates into CASSEGEGRSVNYGYTF. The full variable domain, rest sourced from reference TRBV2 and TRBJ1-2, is EPEVTQTPSHQVTQMGQEVILRCVPISNHLYFYWYRQILGQKVEFLVSFYNNEISEKSEIFDDQFSVERPDGSNFTLKIRSTKLEDSAMYFCASSEGEGRSVNYGYTFGSGTRLTVV.